One and the same sample provided the 3 T cell receptor beta chains below, sequenced in a study of response to subunit inactivated influenza vaccine. TCRdb re-called the RT-PCR reads with MiXCR, one entry per CDR3 protein. This sample has some 570,000 distinct CDR3 sequences, with about 10% found just once. These same records also appear under a second study, on T cells expressing NK-cell markers. That paper notes: Making the TCR beta cDNA relied on 5'RACE template switching with UMIs.

The sample was PBMCs from blood, taken on the day of vaccination. Receptors were obtained from a man over 45 who received an inactivated influenza vaccine.

This clonotype was seen only a few times. In nucleotides, the CDR3 is TGTGCCAGCAGTGAGGTTAGAGAGACCCAGTACTTC. Translation: CASSEVRETQYF. The chain links TRBV2 to TRBJ2-5; D uncertain. Germline-derived CDR1 and CDR2 are SNHLY and FYNNEI. Trimming shortened V by 3 bases and J by 4 bases, and 6 bases separated the two germline ends. This CDR3 region has 12 residues.

This clonotype has a handful of counts. This sequence joins TRBV25-1 and TRBJ2-1; D is unresolved. The CDR3 extends over 14 amino acids. Trimming left V 1 base short and J 4 bases short, with 8 bases between. Germline V CDR1 and CDR2: MGHDK, SYGVNS. The CDR3 loop is CASSEWTGYNEQFF. The CDR3, as DNA: TGTGCCAGCAGTGAATGGACCGGATACAATGAGCAGTTCTTC.

The rearrangement uses TRBV18 and TRBJ2-3; D ambiguous. Per germline, CDR1 KGHSH and CDR2 LQKENI. The CDR3 runs 13 residues. V gave up 0 bases and J gave up 10 bases, with 11 bases separating them. The CDR3 DNA reads TGTGCCAGCTCACCACCGAGACCCCATTCGCAGTATTTT. It is translated as CASSPPRPHSQYF.